Detailed here is one T cell receptor (beta chain). Its antigen is unidentified. Trimming removed 6 bases at V and 2 bases at J, with 13 bases between. CDR3 size: 15 residues. The germline gives CDR1 MNHNS, CDR2 SASEGT. The data derive from a study of shared clonotypes between healthy human individuals. Study-wide results and caveats: Larger estimated richness was generally seen in naive subsets than in memory subsets.

Profiling relied on immunoSEQ multiplex PCR, and the TCRdb table lists in-frame clones only, not all of them. Here the sample spans 300,000 to 400,000 clones, roughly 91% being singletons. This chain connects TRBV6-1 to TRBJ2-2; D call uncertain. The origin of this receptor is a man aged 18 to 30 in good health. Sequenced sample: memory CD8+ T cells sorted from blood. Subset in this sample: CD45RO+ cells pooled with CCR7-negative TemRA cells. Written as DNA, the CDR3 is TGTGCCAGCAGCGCCCTGACGCTAAACACCGGGGAGCTGTTTTTT. This translates into CASSALTLNTGELFF.